The 30 T cell receptor beta chains in this list originate from one sample, sequenced in a study of cytomegalovirus exposure and HLA in healthy donors (TCRdb year 2017). The library relied on the immunoSEQ multiplex PCR assay. A mixture of 60 forward primers for TCR Vbeta segments and 13 reverse primers for TCR Jbeta segments was used in the multiplex PCR. In TCRdb, the immuneACCESS table is reduced to in-frame sequences with V and J assigned. These tables do not hold every clone; where another copy was compared, an unresolved V gene accounts for under half, and the others remain unexplained. In this sample the table shows a few hundred thousand clones, 70% to 90% of which occur a single time. The top ten constitute 1.5% to 2% of the sample. Sample: PBMCs. Receptors were obtained from a woman aged 40 to 50 in good health and CMV-seropositive.

In this sample, this clone turned up a few times. CDR3 protein: CASQPGQGLSNYGYTF. The CDR3 DNA is TGTGCCAGCCAACCGGGACAGGGACTGTCTAACTATGGCTACACCTTC. The chain couples TRBV19 to TRBJ1-2; 9 positions match TRBD1. The CDR3 consists of 16 residues. After removal of 9 bases from V and 0 bases from J, the junction contained 11 bases not matched to a gene. Germline V gene sequence: CDR1 LNHDA, CDR2 SQIVND (reference sequence). Based on the CDR3 plus reference TRBV19 and TRBJ1-2, the full variable domain is DGGITQSPKYLFRKEGQNVTLSCEQNLNHDAMYWYRQDPGQGLRLIYYSQIVNDFQKGDIAEGYSVSREKKESFPLTVTSAQKNPTAFYLCASQPGQGLSNYGYTFGSGTRLTVV.

About this clone: At one end, the junction sequence differs from germline, possibly due to a read error. The gene calls are TRBV7-9 and TRBJ2-2, with TRBD2 matching 10 bases. The CDR3 totals 15 residues. CDR1 SEHNR and CDR2 FQNEAQ come from the germline V gene (reference sequence). CDR3 amino acids: CASSLAGGGTGELFF. CDR3 bases: TGTGCCAGCAGTTTAGCGGGAGGCGGTACCGGGGAGCTGTTTTTT.

The V call is TRBV6-5, the J call TRBJ2-6, with a weak D call TRBD1 (6 bases). V lost 0 bases to trimming and J lost 3 bases, with 9 bases between them. CDR1 is MNHEY and CDR2 is SVGAGI in the germline V gene. There are 16 residues in the CDR3. CDR3 protein: CASSYSQGFGANVLTF. The DNA of the CDR3 is TGTGCCAGCAGTTACTCACAGGGATTTGGGGCCAACGTCCTGACTTTC.

The CDR3 here is CASSSGGHVYEQYF. The CDR3 bases are TGTGCCAGCAGTTCAGGGGGGCACGTATACGAGCAGTACTTC. The chain is built from TRBV28 and TRBJ2-7, with D perhaps matching TRBD1 (7 bases). From germline, CDR1 is MDHEN and CDR2 SYDVKM. Trimming took 4 bases from V and 4 from J, leaving 14 bases between them. The CDR3 is made up of 14 amino acids.

This chain connects TRBV28 to TRBJ2-7; D might be TRBD2 (6 bases). The length of the CDR3 is 14 residues. V lost 3 bases, J lost 2 bases, and 11 bases lay in between. Germline lookup yields CDR1 MDHEN and CDR2 SYDVKM. CDR3 in amino acids: CASSFVAEAYEQYF. The CDR3 coding sequence is TGTGCCAGCAGTTTTGTAGCGGAGGCCTACGAGCAGTACTTC.

For this clone: A junction end diverges from the germline sequence, so it may reflect a read error. The chain employs TRBV6-1 and TRBJ2-6, with D possibly matching TRBD1 (5 bases). The germline V gene encodes CDR1 MNHNS and CDR2 SASEGT. This CDR3 has 17 amino acids. CDR3 amino acids: CASSETGRSSGANGLTF. The CDR3 DNA sequence: TGTGCCAGCAGTGAAACTGGGCGTAGCTCTGGGGCCAACGGCCTGACTTTC.

The chain links TRBV6-6 to TRBJ1-1; D not resolved. Germline assignment: CDR1 MNHNY and CDR2 SVGAGI (reference sequence). V lost 10 bases to trimming and J lost 3 bases, with 15 bases between them. This CDR3 comprises 13 residues. Here the CDR3 DNA reads TGTGCCACATGGGAGCGCGTGGACACTGAAGCTTTCTTT. Protein product: CATWERVDTEAFF.

This clone was seen more than once but under ten times. The V and J genes are TRBV7-2 and TRBJ2-7, with unresolved D. CDR1 and CDR2 from the germline V gene are SGHTA and FQGNSA. This CDR3 has 13 amino acids. Trimming cost V 3 bases and J 3 bases, with 9 bases left between them. In DNA form, the CDR3 reads TGTGCCAGCAGCTTGAACAGTATCTACGAGCAGTACTTC. Its protein product is CASSLNSIYEQYF.

This clone was recorded a few times. The V gene is TRBV2, the J gene TRBJ2-1; TRBD2 aligns across 12 bases. CDR1 SNHLY and CDR2 FYNNEI come from the germline V gene. The J segment lost 15 bases and the V segment lost 10 bases, leaving 16 bases of the junction unmatched. This CDR3 spans 14 amino acids. Written as DNA, the CDR3 is TGTGCCACTACCCCCTGGGCTAGCGGGAGGGCCTTGTTCTTC. Its protein product is CATTPWASGRALFF.

V and J are TRBV14 and TRBJ2-7; D possibly corresponds to TRBD1 (6 bases). In germline, CDR1 is SGHDN, CDR2 FVKESK. The CDR3 loop spans 13 amino acids. V lost 1 base to trimming and J lost 5 bases, with 9 bases between them. The CDR3 sequence is CASSQGRGDEQYF. Written as DNA, the CDR3 is TGTGCCAGCAGCCAAGGCAGGGGCGACGAGCAGTACTTC.

This rearrangement joins TRBV4-3 to TRBJ2-3; 7 bases agree with TRBD1. This CDR3 is built from 15 residues. V was pared by 0 bases and J by 4 bases, with 4 bases of the junction left unmatched. Germline V gives CDR1 LGHNA, CDR2 YSLEER. The CDR3 DNA sequence: TGCGCCAGCAGCCAAGATCCAACAGGGGCAGATACGCAGTATTTT. This sequence encodes CASSQDPTGADTQYF.

In DNA form, the CDR3 reads TGCAGCGTTGCTGTCTTCGGTGGAAACACCATATATTTT. Protein product: CSVAVFGGNTIYF. This chain joins TRBV29-1 and TRBJ1-3; D remains unclear. V shed 4 bases and J shed 3 bases, with 10 bases lying between them. This CDR3 comprises 13 residues. The germline V gene has CDR1 SQVTM and CDR2 ANQGSEA.

V gene TRBV6-5 combines with J gene TRBJ1-2; D possibly corresponds to TRBD1 (5 bases). This CDR3 is built from 13 residues. Germline CDR1 is MNHEY and CDR2 is SVGAGI. V dropped 6 bases and J dropped 6 bases, with 14 bases sitting between them. CDR3 DNA sequence: TGTGCCAGCAGCCGGGACTTCGGGAATGGCTACACCTTC. This translates into CASSRDFGNGYTF.

The rearrangement uses TRBV7-2 and TRBJ1-1, with D perhaps TRBD1 (5 bases). Trimming took off 1 base at V and 4 bases at J, with 10 bases between the two ends. Per germline, CDR1 SGHTA and CDR2 FQGNSA. The CDR3 is 14 residues long. CDR3 coding DNA: TGTGCCAGCAGCTTAGGCCCGGGGGGCACTGAAGCTTTCTTT. This sequence encodes CASSLGPGGTEAFF.

This clone appeared a few times. The CDR3 coding sequence is TGTGCCAGCAGCAAAAGGAGGGCTGGCACAGATACGCAGTATTTT. Encoded protein: CASSKRRAGTDTQYF. This sequence joins TRBV7-8 and TRBJ2-3; D possibly corresponds to TRBD2 (6 bases). Between the trimmed V and J ends, which lost 5 bases and 1 base, there was a span of 13 bases. This CDR3 region has 15 residues. The germline CDR1 and CDR2 sequences are SGHVS and FQNEAQ.

V usage is TRBV4-3 and J usage is TRBJ2-1; 11 nucleotides line up with TRBD2. J gave up 6 bases and V 4 bases, and 14 bases lay outside the gene matches. The germline V gene has CDR1 LGHNA and CDR2 YSLEER. This CDR3 contains 18 residues. As DNA, the CDR3 is TGCGCCAGCAGCCCGGTACTAGCGGGAGAGGGGTCTAGCAATGAGCAGTTCTTC. Translation gives CASSPVLAGEGSSNEQFF.

Only one count was recorded for this clone. The chain recombines TRBV11-3 with TRBJ2-5, with TRBD1 identical over 8 bases. The J segment lost 5 bases and the V segment lost 5 bases, leaving 7 bases of the junction unmatched. This CDR3 spans 14 amino acids. Germline V gene lookup returns CDR1 SGHNT and CDR2 YENEEA. The CDR3 DNA reads TGTGCCAGCAGCCAGGGACAGGATAGGGAGACCCAGTACTTC. It specifies CASSQGQDRETQYF.

The CDR3 sequence: CASSLGGAQYF. In DNA, the CDR3 is TGTGCCAGCAGCTTGGGGGGCGCGCAGTACTTC. The J gene is TRBJ2-7, the V gene TRBV5-8; possibly TRBD1 for D (5 bases). Trimming took off 0 bases at V and 9 bases at J, with 7 bases between the two ends. CDR1 and CDR2 from the germline V gene are SGHTS and YDEGEE. The CDR3 loop spans 11 amino acids.

The DNA of the CDR3 is TGTGCCAGTTCCCGGGACATATTAGAGCCCCAGCATTTT. Translating it yields CASSRDILEPQHF. The rearrangement joins TRBV18 to TRBJ1-5; a weak D match, TRBD1 (6 bases). CDR1 KGHSH and CDR2 LQKENI come from the germline V gene. This CDR3 is 13 amino acids long. Between the trimmed V and J ends, which lost 9 bases and 8 bases, there was a span of 17 bases.

The chain has TRBV25-1 and TRBJ2-7; TRBD1 might be the D (5 bases). V gave up 5 bases and J gave up 4 bases, with 15 bases separating them. The germline V gene encodes CDR1 MGHDK and CDR2 SYGVNS. The CDR3 totals 14 residues. The CDR3 DNA reads TGTGCCAGCAGTAGGGGAACGTCCGGGTACGAGCAGTACTTC. Translation: CASSRGTSGYEQYF.

The chain has TRBV19 and TRBJ2-7, with TRBD2 as a possible D gene (5 bases). CDR1 and CDR2 (germline): LNHDA, SQIVND (reference sequence). CDR3 length: 13 residues. Deletions cut 6 bases from V and 3 bases from J, with 12 bases between. CDR3 sequence reads: CASSEEGYYEQYF. For the CDR3, the DNA is TGTGCCAGTAGCGAAGAGGGCTACTACGAGCAGTACTTC.

The chain uses TRBV6-5 and TRBJ2-7; D unresolved. The CDR3 length is 13 residues. V shed 4 bases and J shed 2 bases, with 9 bases lying between them. Germline CDR1 is MNHEY and CDR2 is SVGAGI. CDR3 residues: CASSSGEAYEQYF. CDR3 sequence (DNA): TGTGCCAGCAGTTCCGGAGAAGCCTACGAGCAGTACTTC.

The chain employs TRBV29-1 and TRBJ2-1; no reliable D call. CDR1 is SQVTM and CDR2 is ANQGSEA in the germline V gene. This CDR3 is built from 13 residues. Trimming pared 0 bases from V and 6 bases from J, leaving 9 bases between. CDR3 in DNA: TGCAGCGTTGAAGATAACGGTACCAATGAGCAGTTCTTC. It yields the protein CSVEDNGTNEQFF.

The sample holds one count of this clone. The CDR3 spells CASSLGRTPSNEQFF. CDR3 nucleotides: TGTGCCAGCAGCCTCGGGAGAACACCGAGCAATGAGCAGTTCTTC. The chain uses TRBV11-3 and TRBJ2-1, with D perhaps matching TRBD2 (6 bases). Trimming cost V 5 bases and J 6 bases, with 17 bases left between them. Looked up from germline, CDR1 is SGHNT and CDR2 is YENEEA. The length of the CDR3 is 15 residues. Supplemented by reference TRBV11-3 and TRBJ2-1, the full variable domain reads EAGVVQSPRYKIIEKKQPVAFWCNPISGHNTLYWYLQNLGQGPELLIRYENEEAVDDSQLPKDRFSAERLKGVDSTLKIQPAELGDSAVYLCASSLGRTPSNEQFFGPGTRLTVL.

The V and J genes are TRBV6-5 and TRBJ2-7; 11 bases align to TRBD1. Germline-derived CDR1 and CDR2 are MNHEY and SVGAGI. After removal of 7 bases from V and 3 bases from J, the junction contained 5 bases not matched to a gene. The CDR3 is 14 residues long. The CDR3 region has the DNA TGTGCCAGCAAAGGACAGGGGGCTAACTACGAGCAGTACTTC. Amino acids: CASKGQGANYEQYF.

A single count supports this clone. V and J are TRBV9 and TRBJ2-1; D is perhaps TRBD2 (7 bases). Trimming stripped 3 bases from V and 6 bases from J, with 16 bases between. Germline V gene data show CDR1 as SGDLS and CDR2 as YYNGEE. The CDR3 extends over 15 amino acids. CDR3 DNA sequence: TGTGCCAGCAGCGAGGCCTCAAGGGGGGGCAATGAGCAGTTCTTC. Translated, it gives CASSEASRGGNEQFF. Drawing the rest from reference TRBV9 and TRBJ2-1, the complete variable domain is DSGVTQTPKHLITATGQRVTLRCSPRSGDLSVYWYQQSLDQGLQFLIQYYNGEERAKGNILERFSAQQFPDLHSELNLSSLELGDSALYFCASSEASRGGNEQFFGPGTRLTVL.

This clone was seen once. The chain combines TRBV11-3 with TRBJ2-7; no firm D call. V gave up 6 bases and J gave up 1 base, with 7 bases separating them. CDR3 length equals 12 residues. Germline-derived CDR1 and CDR2 are SGHNT and YENEEA. The CDR3 sequence is CASSNRSYEQYF. The CDR3 coding sequence is TGTGCCAGCAGTAACAGATCCTACGAGCAGTACTTC.

V and J are TRBV19 and TRBJ2-7, with 8 bases aligning to TRBD1. Germline lookup yields CDR1 LNHDA and CDR2 SQIVND (reference sequence). The V gene end was trimmed by 5 bases and the J gene end by 6 bases; junction bases not matched to a gene: 12. The length of the CDR3 is 15 residues. CDR3 sequence (DNA): TGTGCCAGTAGTCCCCTCAGGACAGGGCTGGTCGAGCAGTACTTC. Its protein product is CASSPLRTGLVEQYF.

The chain links TRBV30 to TRBJ1-6, with D unresolved. The CDR3 is 14 residues long. Germline values: CDR1 GTSNPN, CDR2 SVGIG (reference sequence). Trimming took off 1 base at V and 9 bases at J, with 13 bases between the two ends. CDR3 DNA sequence: TGTGCCTGGAGTGAAACGCCCCCCGGTTCACCCCTCCACTTT. This sequence encodes CAWSETPPGSPLHF.

The V gene is TRBV7-6, the J gene TRBJ2-7, with TRBD2 matching over 8 bases. CDR1 and CDR2 from the germline V gene are SGHVS and FNYEAQ. V lost 3 bases and J lost 4; bases outside the gene matches: 14. This CDR3 is 17 amino acids long. In DNA form, the CDR3 reads TGTGCCAGCAGCTTCCTCGTCGGGGTAGCGGGAATATACGAGCAGTACTTC. It translates to CASSFLVGVAGIYEQYF.